The 5 T cell receptor beta chains in this list originate from one sample, sequenced in a study of metastatic and nonmetastatic thyroid tumors. Thyroid surgery was performed in patients who had received no treatment beforehand. TCRdb re-analyzed the PCR reads through MiXCR. The data contain approximately 35,000 clones, around 31% of them seen just once; the ten biggest clones take up roughly 15%. The sequenced sample consisted of tumor tissue. The receptors come from a female donor with papillary thyroid cancer or a benign thyroid nodule (not recorded which). Some clones in this sample may be carry-over from other donors' samples.

This clone was picked up a small number of times. V is TRBV6-1 and J is TRBJ1-1; possible D gene TRBD1, 6 bases. The CDR3 covers 14 residues. Germline V gene lookup returns CDR1 MNHNS and CDR2 SASEGT. V shed 6 bases and J shed 1 base, with 12 bases lying between them. CDR3 DNA sequence: TGTGCCAGCAGGAGCTCGACAGGGAACACTGAAGCTTTCTTT. Its translation: CASRSSTGNTEAFF.

This chain joins TRBV20-1 and TRBJ2-1; unclear D gene. The germline V and J ends were trimmed by 5 bases and 4 bases, with 18 bases remaining between them. Germline lookup yields CDR1 DFQATT and CDR2 SNEGSKA (reference sequence). This CDR3 spans 15 amino acids. The CDR3 bases are TGCAGTGCTGATCCCGACATTGGGAATTACAATGAGCAGTTCTTC. Translation: CSADPDIGNYNEQFF.

The chain couples TRBV7-8 to TRBJ2-3; D remains ambiguous. The CDR3 length is 12 residues. V lost 1 base and J 4 bases, leaving 3 bases between the germline ends. In germline, CDR1 is SGHVS, CDR2 FQNEAQ. CDR3 in DNA: TGTGCCAGCAGCTTAGAAGCAGATACGCAGTATTTT. It is translated as CASSLEADTQYF.

V gene TRBV20-1 combines with J gene TRBJ2-5; 7 nucleotides match TRBD2. CDR1 and CDR2 (germline): DFQATT, SNEGSKA (reference sequence). The CDR3 covers 11 residues. Trimming cost V 6 bases and J 2 bases; bases outside gene matches: 0. The CDR3: CSARGQETQYF. For the CDR3, the DNA is TGCAGTGCGCGGGGGCAAGAGACCCAGTACTTC.

This chain links TRBV12-3 or TRBV12-4 with TRBJ1-2; a weak D match, TRBD1 (6 bases). CDR3 length: 15 amino acids. The V end was cut by 6 bases, the J end by 5 bases, with 19 bases between. The CDR3 DNA is TGTGCCAGCAGGTGGGGACAACCACCCCGGTATGGCTACACCTTC. Encoded protein: CASRWGQPPRYGYTF.